These 25 T cell receptor beta chains were all obtained from the same sample, sequenced in a study of T cell changes during pregnancy in multiple sclerosis. TCRdb's copy holds only in-frame clones and misses some; the assay was immunoSEQ multiplex PCR. The sample carries about 71,000 clones, about 91% recorded once. This material consisted of CD8+ T cells from peripheral blood mononuclear cells, taken before pregnancy. The receptor source for this set is a female donor with multiple sclerosis, enrolled in a pregnancy study.

The V and J genes are TRBV30 and TRBJ2-7; D might be TRBD1 (6 bases). The CDR3 covers 11 residues. V was cut by 5 bases and J by 5 bases, with 10 bases left in between. From germline, CDR1 is GTSNPN and CDR2 SVGIG (reference sequence). The DNA for the CDR3 is TGTGCCTGGCTGAGGGGGAACGAGCAGTACTTC. It specifies CAWLRGNEQYF.

The rearrangement uses TRBV7-2 and TRBJ2-5; unclear D gene. The CDR3 length is 16 residues. Germline V lookup: CDR1 SGHTA, CDR2 FQGNSA. V was pared by 1 base and J by 0 bases, with 12 bases between. The CDR3 sequence: CASSLGRSLYQETQYF. CDR3 DNA sequence: TGTGCCAGCAGCTTAGGGCGGTCTCTGTACCAAGAGACCCAGTACTTC.

The V gene is TRBV13, the J gene TRBJ1-1, with D possibly being TRBD1 (5 bases). The germline V gene encodes CDR1 PRHDT and CDR2 FYEKMQ (reference sequence). The CDR3 has 16 residues. Trimming removed 7 bases at V and 2 bases at J, with 20 bases between. CDR3: CASTAGRSSGNTEAFF. The DNA of the CDR3 is TGTGCCAGCACGGCGGGGCGATCATCCGGTAACACTGAAGCTTTCTTT.

The V call is TRBV6-4, the J call TRBJ2-3; TRBD2 aligns across 8 bases. The junction had 7 bases not matched to a gene; V was cut back by 2 bases and J by 6 bases. There are 15 residues in the CDR3. Germline V lookup: CDR1 MRHNA, CDR2 SNTAGT. The CDR3 DNA is TGTGCCAGCAGTGACCGGGGGGGACTCATGGATACGCAGTATTTT. Its translation: CASSDRGGLMDTQYF.

The genes are TRBV6-1 and TRBJ1-3, with D possibly matching TRBD1 (6 bases). Trimming removed 4 bases from V and 0 bases from J, with 10 bases in between. The CDR3 covers 15 residues. CDR1 is MNHNS, CDR2 SASEGT, per germline. CDR3: CASSADRLSGNTIYF. The CDR3 DNA reads as TGTGCCAGCAGTGCCGACAGGCTCTCTGGAAACACCATATATTTT.

The rearrangement links TRBV2 to TRBJ2-5; TRBD2 matches at 9 bases. V lost 1 base to trimming and J lost 2 bases; unmatched junction nucleotides: 11. Germline loops: CDR1 SNHLY, CDR2 FYNNEI. This CDR3 is 18 amino acids long. Here the CDR3 DNA reads TGTGCCAGCAGTGAAGATGCAAGCGGGGGGCCCAATCAAGAGACCCAGTACTTC. Amino acid sequence: CASSEDASGGPNQETQYF.

V is TRBV29-1 and J is TRBJ2-7, with 7 bases fitting TRBD1. With 5 bases clipped from V and 3 bases from J, the junction kept 10 bases outside the gene matches. Germline-derived CDR1 and CDR2 are SQVTM and ANQGSEA. The CDR3 is 14 residues long. The CDR3: CSVTSQDRSYEQYF. The CDR3 DNA reads TGCAGCGTTACCTCCCAGGACAGGAGCTACGAGCAGTACTTC.

The V gene is TRBV4-2, the J gene TRBJ2-2; no definite D call. Germline-derived CDR1 and CDR2 are LGHNA and YNFKEQ. The CDR3 loop spans 13 amino acids. With 5 bases removed from V and 2 bases from J, the gap between germline ends came to 6 bases. CDR3 coding DNA: TGTGCCAGCAGCACACGAAACACCGGGGAGCTGTTTTTT. Translated, it gives CASSTRNTGELFF.

The chain employs TRBV5-6 and TRBJ2-7, with TRBD1 identical over 7 bases. Germline loops: CDR1 SGHDT, CDR2 YYEEEE. Trimming took 6 bases from V and 3 from J; bases not matched to a gene: 9. CDR3 length: 14 amino acids. The CDR3 reads CASTGSAGGYEQYF. The CDR3 DNA reads TGTGCCAGCACCGGATCGGCAGGGGGCTACGAGCAGTACTTC.

This clone has just one count. This rearrangement joins TRBV5-1 to TRBJ2-1; D possibly corresponds to TRBD2 (6 bases). The CDR3 is made up of 16 amino acids. Germline V lookup: CDR1 SGHRS, CDR2 YFSETQ. Trimming removed 0 bases from V and 8 bases from J, with 18 bases in between. CDR3 nucleotide sequence: TGCGCCAGCAGCTTGGAAGACAGCCTTAGCGGATATGAGCAGTTCTTC. This sequence encodes CASSLEDSLSGYEQFF.

The rearrangement links TRBV29-1 to TRBJ2-3; 9 positions match TRBD2. With 6 bases clipped from V and 0 bases from J, the junction kept 7 bases outside the gene matches. CDR1 is SQVTM, CDR2 ANQGSEA, per germline. The CDR3 is 15 amino acids. This CDR3 is CSVAGTSPSTDTQYF. CDR3 in DNA: TGCAGCGTGGCCGGGACTAGCCCCAGCACAGATACGCAGTATTTT.

The chain uses TRBV5-6 and TRBJ1-2, with D perhaps matching TRBD1 (5 bases). There are 16 residues in the CDR3. Germline CDR1 SGHDT, CDR2 YYEEEE. Trimming pared 2 bases from V and 0 bases from J, leaving 14 bases between. CDR3 region: CASSFRMGGANYGYTF. In DNA, the CDR3 is TGTGCCAGCAGCTTCCGCATGGGGGGGGCTAACTATGGCTACACCTTC. The full variable domain, in which reference TRBV5-6 and TRBJ1-2 provide the parts outside the CDR3, is DAGVTQSPTHLIKTRGQQVTLRCSPKSGHDTVSWYQQALGQGPQFIFQYYEEEERQRGNFPDRFSGHQFPNYSSELNVNALLLGDSALYLCASSFRMGGANYGYTFGSGTRLTVV.

This rearrangement joins TRBV6-5 to TRBJ1-2; possibly TRBD1 for D (6 bases). Germline CDR1 reads MNHEY; CDR2 reads SVGAGI. Trimming left V 2 bases short and J 5 bases short, with 12 bases between. CDR3 length: 14 residues. CDR3 loop: CASSYGDIGYGYTF. As DNA, the CDR3 is TGTGCCAGCAGTTACGGGGACATTGGATATGGCTACACCTTC.

The chain joins TRBV6-5 to TRBJ1-1; D is unresolved. The CDR3 extends over 13 amino acids. V shed 1 base and J shed 4 bases, with 7 bases lying between them. Germline V gene data show CDR1 as MNHEY and CDR2 as SVGAGI. CDR3 region: CASSYFRGTEAFF. CDR3 DNA sequence: TGTGCCAGCAGTTACTTTCGGGGCACTGAAGCTTTCTTT.

This clone was counted only a few times. V usage is TRBV27 and J usage is TRBJ1-6; D uncertain. The V gene's germline CDR1 is MNHEY and CDR2 SMNVEV (reference sequence). The CDR3 loop spans 12 amino acids. V lost 6 bases and J 9 bases, leaving 9 bases between the germline ends. CDR3: CASREGSSPLHF. The CDR3, as DNA: TGTGCCAGCAGGGAGGGTAGTTCACCCCTCCACTTT.

The rearrangement joins TRBV23-1 to TRBJ2-3; 8 bases are a match to TRBD2. TRBV23-1 carries the ORF label, with uncertain function. The length of the CDR3 is 18 residues. With V trimmed by 4 bases and J by 3 bases, 15 bases remained unmatched. In nucleotides, the CDR3 is TGCGCCAGCAGTCCTCCTTCCACAGCGGGGGCTGGGACAGATACGCAGTATTTT. The encoded protein is CASSPPSTAGAGTDTQYF.

Regarding this clone: Different DNA sequences within this sample yield the same CDR3. V and J are TRBV9 and TRBJ2-2; D not certain. This CDR3 spans 12 amino acids. The germline CDR1 and CDR2 sequences are SGDLS and YYNGEE. Trimming removed 0 bases from V and 5 bases from J, with 2 bases in between. CDR3 loop: CASSVATGELFF. The CDR3 DNA sequence: TGTGCCAGCAGCGTAGCAACCGGGGAGCTGTTTTTT.

The V and J genes are TRBV10-3 and TRBJ2-3; TRBD2 aligns across 11 bases. J lost 2 bases, V lost 6 bases, and 7 bases had no gene match. CDR1 ENHRY and CDR2 SYGVKD come from the germline V gene. The CDR3 length is 16 residues. Here the CDR3 reads CAISPSGGPTTDTQYF. DNA for the CDR3: TGTGCCATCAGCCCTAGCGGGGGGCCCACCACAGATACGCAGTATTTT.

V and J are TRBV28 and TRBJ1-1; D is ambiguous. The V end was cut by 3 bases, the J end by 2 bases, with 10 bases between. Germline CDR1 is MDHEN and CDR2 is SYDVKM. The CDR3 loop spans 14 amino acids. CDR3 in DNA: TGTGCCAGCAGTTTGCCGGGAACCAACACTGAAGCTTTCTTT. It is translated as CASSLPGTNTEAFF.

The genes are TRBV4-1 and TRBJ1-2; no definite D call. Trimming left V 0 bases short and J 8 bases short, with 10 bases between. This CDR3 spans 13 amino acids. Looked up from germline, CDR1 is MGHRA and CDR2 is YSYEKL. The DNA of the CDR3 is TGCGCCAGCAGCCAAGAAATTCAGAACGGCTACACCTTC. This encodes CASSQEIQNGYTF.

V and J are TRBV11-2 and TRBJ1-2; 10 nucleotides match TRBD1. Germline assignment: CDR1 SGHAT and CDR2 FQNNGV. After removal of 1 base from V and 2 bases from J, the junction contained 7 bases not matched to a gene. The CDR3 covers 17 residues. The CDR3 region has the DNA TGTGCCAGCAGCTTAGCCGTCGGGGACAGGGGAAACTATGGCTACACCTTC. It translates to CASSLAVGDRGNYGYTF.

Only one count was recorded for this clone. The CDR3 nucleotides are TGTGCCAGCAGCGTATCAGGGGATGAAAAACTGTTTTTT. It specifies CASSVSGDEKLFF. The chain recombines TRBV9 with TRBJ1-4; D is perhaps TRBD1 (6 bases). V lost 1 base to trimming and J lost 6 bases, with 7 bases between them. CDR3 length: 13 amino acids. The germline V gene has CDR1 SGDLS and CDR2 YYNGEE.

The chain carries TRBV4-2 and TRBJ2-7; D remains unclear. The CDR3 length is 13 residues. Germline CDR1 LGHNA, CDR2 YNFKEQ. V was clipped by 4 bases and J by 7 bases, with 14 bases between them. The CDR3 protein is CASSRNQVGEQYF. The CDR3 DNA sequence: TGTGCCAGCAGCCGCAACCAGGTAGGAGAGCAGTACTTC.

The V gene is TRBV9, the J gene TRBJ1-2, with 9 bases matching TRBD1. V shed 3 bases and J 8 bases; nucleotides not matched to a gene: 8. CDR3 length: 14 amino acids. The V gene's germline CDR1 is SGDLS and CDR2 YYNGEE. The CDR3 here is CASSAGTGISGYTF. The CDR3 coding sequence is TGTGCCAGCAGCGCCGGGACAGGGATTTCCGGCTACACCTTC.

The J gene is TRBJ2-3, the V gene TRBV4-1; 8 nucleotides agree with TRBD1. Trimming cost V 3 bases and J 1 base; bases outside gene matches: 3. The CDR3 sequence is 15 residues long. Per germline, CDR1 MGHRA and CDR2 YSYEKL. This chain's CDR3 is CASSQLDRGTDTQYF. CDR3 in DNA: TGCGCCAGCAGCCAGTTGGACAGGGGCACAGATACGCAGTATTTT.